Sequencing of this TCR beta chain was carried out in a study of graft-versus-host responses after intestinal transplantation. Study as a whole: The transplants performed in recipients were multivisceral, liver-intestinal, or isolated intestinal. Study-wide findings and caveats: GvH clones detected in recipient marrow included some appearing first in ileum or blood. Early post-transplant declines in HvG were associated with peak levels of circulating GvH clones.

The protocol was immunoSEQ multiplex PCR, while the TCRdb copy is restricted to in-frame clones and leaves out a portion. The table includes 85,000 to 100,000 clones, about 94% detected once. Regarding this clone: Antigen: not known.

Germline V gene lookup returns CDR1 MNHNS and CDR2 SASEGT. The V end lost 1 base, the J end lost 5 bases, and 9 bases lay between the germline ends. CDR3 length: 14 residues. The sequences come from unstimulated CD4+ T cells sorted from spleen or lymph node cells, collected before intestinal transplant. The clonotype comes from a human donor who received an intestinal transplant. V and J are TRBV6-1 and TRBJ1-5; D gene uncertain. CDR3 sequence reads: CASSEGAGHQPQHF. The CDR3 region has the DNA TGTGCCAGCAGTGAAGGGGCAGGCCATCAGCCCCAGCATTTT.